The TCR beta chain described here comes from a study of blood T cell repertoires in COVID-19. At the level of the study: T cells, B-cell-depleted T cells, or PBMCs provided the cDNA or gDNA that served as material.

Clones were read by immunoSEQ multiplex PCR, and TCRdb kept only the in-frame ones, dropping some. The data hold 290,000 or so clones, with approximately 92% observed a single time. The participants were between about 18 and 90 years old and came from fewer than 25 US areas. Donors were grouped by their self-reported clinical history. What was sequenced was PBMCs or T cells enriched from blood (not recorded which). The sequence was obtained from a woman younger than 45 who had recovered from COVID-19.

The CDR3 region is CASSRTSGYTDTQYF. As DNA, the CDR3 is TGTGCCAGCAGCCGGACTAGCGGTTACACAGATACGCAGTATTTT. This chain joins TRBV11-3 and TRBJ2-3; 10 bases agree with TRBD2. The V gene end was trimmed by 5 bases and the J gene end by 2 bases; junction bases not matched to a gene: 4. Per germline, CDR1 SGHNT and CDR2 YENEEA. The CDR3 contains 15 residues.